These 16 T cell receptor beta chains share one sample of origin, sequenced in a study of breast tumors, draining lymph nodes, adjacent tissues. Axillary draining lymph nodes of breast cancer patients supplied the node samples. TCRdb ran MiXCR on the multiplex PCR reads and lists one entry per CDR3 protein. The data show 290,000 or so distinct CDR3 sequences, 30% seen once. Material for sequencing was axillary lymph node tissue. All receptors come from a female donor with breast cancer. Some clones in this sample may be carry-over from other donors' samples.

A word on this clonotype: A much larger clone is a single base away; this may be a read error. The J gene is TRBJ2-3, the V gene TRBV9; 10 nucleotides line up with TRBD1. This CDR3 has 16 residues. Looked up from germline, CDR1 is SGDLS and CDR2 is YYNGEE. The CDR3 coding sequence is TGTGCCAGCAGCGTAACGACAGGGGGCGGCACAGATGCGCAGTATTTT. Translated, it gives CASSVTTGGGTDAQYF.

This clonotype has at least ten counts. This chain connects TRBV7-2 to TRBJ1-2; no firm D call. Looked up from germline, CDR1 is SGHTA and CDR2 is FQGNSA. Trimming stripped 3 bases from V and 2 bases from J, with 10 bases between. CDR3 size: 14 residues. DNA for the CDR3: TGTGCCAGCAGCTTTGGGAGGTCCAACTATGGCTACACCTTC. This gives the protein CASSFGRSNYGYTF.

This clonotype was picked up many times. In DNA, the CDR3 is TGTGCCAGCAGCGCAATTAGCGGGAGGGCGGGTGAGCAGTACTTC. This sequence encodes CASSAISGRAGEQYF. V usage is TRBV7-9 and J usage is TRBJ2-7, with 11 bases fitting TRBD2. The CDR3 contains 15 residues. V was pared by 5 bases and J by 7 bases, with 10 bases of the junction left unmatched. Germline loops: CDR1 SEHNR, CDR2 FQNEAQ (reference sequence).

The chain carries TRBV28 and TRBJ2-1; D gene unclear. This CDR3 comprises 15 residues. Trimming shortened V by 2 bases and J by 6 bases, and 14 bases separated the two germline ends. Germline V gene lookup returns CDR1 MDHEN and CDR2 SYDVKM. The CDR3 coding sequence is TGTGCCAGCAGTTTAACCCCCTATGCGGCCAATGAGCAGTTCTTC. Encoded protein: CASSLTPYAANEQFF.

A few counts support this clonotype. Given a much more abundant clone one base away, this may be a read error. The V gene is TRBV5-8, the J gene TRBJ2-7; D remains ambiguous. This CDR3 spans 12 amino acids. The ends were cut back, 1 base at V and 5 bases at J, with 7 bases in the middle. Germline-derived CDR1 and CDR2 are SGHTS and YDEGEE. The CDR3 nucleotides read TGTGCCAGCAGCTTGATGACCCACGAGCAGTACTTC. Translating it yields CASSLMTHEQYF.

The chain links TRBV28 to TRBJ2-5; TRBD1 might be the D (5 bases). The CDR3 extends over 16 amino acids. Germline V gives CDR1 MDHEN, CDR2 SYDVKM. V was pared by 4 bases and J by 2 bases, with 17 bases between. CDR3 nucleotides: TGTGCCAGCAGTTCCCCCCTCGGGCGGACACAAGAGACCCAGTACTTC. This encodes CASSSPLGRTQETQYF.

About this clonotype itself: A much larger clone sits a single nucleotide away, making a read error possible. The CDR3 nucleotides are TGTGCCAGCAGTTTGGCTTCGTCGGGGGTCAGCACAGAAACGCAGTATTTT. Translation: CASSLASSGVSTETQYF. The chain carries TRBV12-3 or TRBV12-4 and TRBJ2-3; TRBD2 might be the D (6 bases). The CDR3 spans 17 residues.

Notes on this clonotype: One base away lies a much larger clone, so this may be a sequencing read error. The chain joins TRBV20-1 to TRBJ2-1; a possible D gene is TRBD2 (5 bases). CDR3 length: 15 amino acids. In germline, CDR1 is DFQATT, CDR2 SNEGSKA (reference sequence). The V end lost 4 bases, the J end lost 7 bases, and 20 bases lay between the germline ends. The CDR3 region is CSANSALAARNEQFF. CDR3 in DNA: TGCAGTGCTAATAGTGCCCTAGCAGCGAGGAATGAGCAGTTCTTC.

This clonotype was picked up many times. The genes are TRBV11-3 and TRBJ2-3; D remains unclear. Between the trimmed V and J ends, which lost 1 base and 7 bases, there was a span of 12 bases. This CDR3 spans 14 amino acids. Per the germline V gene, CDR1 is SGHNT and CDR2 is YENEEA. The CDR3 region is CASSLGPPRYTQYF. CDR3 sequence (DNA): TGTGCCAGCAGCTTAGGCCCACCCAGGTATACGCAGTATTTT. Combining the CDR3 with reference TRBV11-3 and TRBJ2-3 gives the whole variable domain EAGVVQSPRYKIIEKKQPVAFWCNPISGHNTLYWYLQNLGQGPELLIRYENEEAVDDSQLPKDRFSAERLKGVDSTLKIQPAELGDSAVYLCASSLGPPRYTQYFGPGTRLTVL.

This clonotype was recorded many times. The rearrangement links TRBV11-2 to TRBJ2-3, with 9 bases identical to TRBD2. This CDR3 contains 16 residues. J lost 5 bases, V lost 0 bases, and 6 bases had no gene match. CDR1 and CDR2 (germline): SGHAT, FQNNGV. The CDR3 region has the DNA TGTGCCAGCAGCTTAGATCATGGTAGCGGGAGAGATACGCAGTATTTT. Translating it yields CASSLDHGSGRDTQYF.

This CDR3 is CASSPPGGTEAFF. DNA of the CDR3: TGTGCCAGCAGCCCGCCAGGGGGCACTGAAGCTTTCTTT. The V gene is TRBV7-6, the J gene TRBJ1-1; TRBD1 matches at 7 bases. J lost 4 bases, V lost 5 bases, and 4 bases had no gene match. Germline CDR1 and CDR2: SGHVS and FNYEAQ. The CDR3 extends over 13 amino acids.

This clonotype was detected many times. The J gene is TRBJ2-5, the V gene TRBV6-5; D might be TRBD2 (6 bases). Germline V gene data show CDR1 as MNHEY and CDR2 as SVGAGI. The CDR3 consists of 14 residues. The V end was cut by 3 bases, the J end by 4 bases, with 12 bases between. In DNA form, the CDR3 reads TGTGCCAGCAGTTATGGCGGGACGGGAGAGACCCAGTACTTC. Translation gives CASSYGGTGETQYF.

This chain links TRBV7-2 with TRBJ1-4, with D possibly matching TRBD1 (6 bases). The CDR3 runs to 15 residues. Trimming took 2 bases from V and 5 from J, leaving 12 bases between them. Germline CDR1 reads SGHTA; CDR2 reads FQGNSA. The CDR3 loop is CASSLSGTKNEKLFF. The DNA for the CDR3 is TGTGCCAGCAGCTTAAGCGGGACAAAAAATGAAAAACTGTTTTTT.

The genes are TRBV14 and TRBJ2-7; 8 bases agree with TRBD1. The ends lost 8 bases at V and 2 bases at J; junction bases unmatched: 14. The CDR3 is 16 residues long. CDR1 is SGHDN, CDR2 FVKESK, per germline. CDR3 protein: CASSPLGTGGTYEQYF. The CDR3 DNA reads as TGTGCCAGCTCACCACTCGGGACAGGCGGAACCTACGAGCAGTACTTC.

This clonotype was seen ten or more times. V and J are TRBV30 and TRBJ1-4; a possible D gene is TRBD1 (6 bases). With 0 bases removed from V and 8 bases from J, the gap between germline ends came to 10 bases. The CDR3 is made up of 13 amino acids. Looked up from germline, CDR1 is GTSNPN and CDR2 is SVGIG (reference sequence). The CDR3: CAWSVSGAEKLFF. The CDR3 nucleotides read TGTGCCTGGAGTGTATCGGGGGCGGAAAAACTGTTTTTT.

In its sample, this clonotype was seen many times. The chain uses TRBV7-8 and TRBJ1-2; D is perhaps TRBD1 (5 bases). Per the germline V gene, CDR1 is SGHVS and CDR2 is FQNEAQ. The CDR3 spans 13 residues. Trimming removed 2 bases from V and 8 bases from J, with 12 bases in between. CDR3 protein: CASSLYRGVGYTF. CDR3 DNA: TGTGCCAGCAGCTTATACAGAGGGGTGGGCTACACCTTC.